The sequence of this T cell receptor (beta chain) was determined in a study of CD8 T cells in Susac syndrome. The germline V gene has CDR1 GTSNPN and CDR2 SVGIG (reference sequence). Losses at the gene ends were 3 bases for V and 2 bases for J; bases not matched to a gene: 9. The CDR3 is 18 amino acids. The count of this clonotype is one. Reverse transcription of about 0.45 to 1 ug RNA was performed with random hexamers. TCRdb independently ran MiXCR on the immunoSEQ multiplex PCR reads; one entry per CDR3 protein. This repertoire shows 250,000 to 300,000 distinct CDR3 sequences, roughly 81% found once; its top ten account for approximately 0.11%.

The sequenced sample consisted of CD8+ T cells from PBMCs. The receptor's source is a human donor with multiple sclerosis. V usage is TRBV30 and J usage is TRBJ2-1, with 14 bases lining up with TRBD2. Here the CDR3 reads CAWRGTGLAGAAYNEQFF. Written as DNA, the CDR3 is TGTGCCTGGAGAGGGACGGGACTAGCGGGAGCGGCCTACAATGAGCAGTTCTTC.